The TCR beta chain described here comes from a study of blood T cell repertoires in COVID-19. The method was immunoSEQ multiplex PCR; TCRdb's version includes in-frame clones alone and lacks a portion of them. Among about 120,000 clones listed, 80% to 90% were seen once. The receptor was isolated from a woman in her 70s with acute or convalescent COVID-19. What was sequenced was peripheral blood.

Written as DNA, the CDR3 is TGTGCCAGTAGTATAAAGGGGACAGGCAGAACTGAAGCTTTCTTT. The encoded protein is CASSIKGTGRTEAFF. This chain links TRBV19 with TRBJ1-1; 8 bases match TRBD1. V dropped 2 bases and J dropped 5; count of bases not matched to a gene: 7. The CDR3 length is 15 residues. The germline gives CDR1 LNHDA, CDR2 SQIVND (reference sequence). Full variable domain (outside the CDR3, taken from reference TRBV19 and TRBJ1-1): DGGITQSPKYLFRKEGQNVTLSCEQNLNHDAMYWYRQDPGQGLRLIYYSQIVNDFQKGDIAEGYSVSREKKESFPLTVTSAQKNPTAFYLCASSIKGTGRTEAFFGQGTRLTVV.